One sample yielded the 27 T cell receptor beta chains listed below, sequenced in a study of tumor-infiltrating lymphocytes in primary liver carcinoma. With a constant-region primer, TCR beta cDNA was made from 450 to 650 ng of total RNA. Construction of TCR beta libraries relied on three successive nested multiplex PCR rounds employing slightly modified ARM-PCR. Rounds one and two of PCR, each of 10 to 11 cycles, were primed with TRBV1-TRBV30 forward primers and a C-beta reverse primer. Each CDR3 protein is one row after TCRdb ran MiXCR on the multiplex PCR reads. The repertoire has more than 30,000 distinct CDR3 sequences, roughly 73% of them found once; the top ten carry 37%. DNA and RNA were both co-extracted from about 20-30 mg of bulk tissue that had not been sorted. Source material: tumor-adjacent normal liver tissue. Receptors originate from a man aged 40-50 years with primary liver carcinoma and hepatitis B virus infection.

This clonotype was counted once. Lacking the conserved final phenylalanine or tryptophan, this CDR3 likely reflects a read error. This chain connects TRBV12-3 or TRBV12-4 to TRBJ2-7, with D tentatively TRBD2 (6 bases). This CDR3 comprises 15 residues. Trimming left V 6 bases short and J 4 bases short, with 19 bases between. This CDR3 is CASRTGLLSSYEQYL. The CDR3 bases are TGTGCCAGCAGAACGGGACTCCTAAGCTCATACGAGCAGTACCTC.

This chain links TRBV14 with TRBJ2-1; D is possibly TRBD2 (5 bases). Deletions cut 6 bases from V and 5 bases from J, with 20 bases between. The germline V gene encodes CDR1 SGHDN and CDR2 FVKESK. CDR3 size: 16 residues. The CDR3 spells CASSAVSGSLNNEQFF. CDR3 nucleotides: TGTGCCAGCAGTGCCGTATCGGGATCGCTAAACAATGAGCAGTTCTTC.

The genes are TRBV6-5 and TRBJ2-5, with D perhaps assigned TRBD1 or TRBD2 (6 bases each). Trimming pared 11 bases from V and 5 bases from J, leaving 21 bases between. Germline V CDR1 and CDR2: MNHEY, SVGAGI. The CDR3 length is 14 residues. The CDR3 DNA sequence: TGTGCCTGCGGGAAGGGGGAAAGTGGGGAGACCCAGTACTTC. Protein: CACGKGESGETQYF.

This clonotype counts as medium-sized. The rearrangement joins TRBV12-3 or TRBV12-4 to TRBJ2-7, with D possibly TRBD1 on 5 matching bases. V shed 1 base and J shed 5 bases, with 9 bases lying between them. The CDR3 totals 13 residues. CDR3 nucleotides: TGTGCCAGCAGTTTAGGGCAGGGCCACGAGCAGTACTTC. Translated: CASSLGQGHEQYF.

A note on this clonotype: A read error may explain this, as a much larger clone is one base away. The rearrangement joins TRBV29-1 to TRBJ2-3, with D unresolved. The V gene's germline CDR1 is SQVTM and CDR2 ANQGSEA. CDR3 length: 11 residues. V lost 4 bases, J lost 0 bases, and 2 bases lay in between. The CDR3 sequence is CSVVSTDTQYF. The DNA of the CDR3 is TGCAGCGTTGTCAGCACAGATACGCAGTATTTT.

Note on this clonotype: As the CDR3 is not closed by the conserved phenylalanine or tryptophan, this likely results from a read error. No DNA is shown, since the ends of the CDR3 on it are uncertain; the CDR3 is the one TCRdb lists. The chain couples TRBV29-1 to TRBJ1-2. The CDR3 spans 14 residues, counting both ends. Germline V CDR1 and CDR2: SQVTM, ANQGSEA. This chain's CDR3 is CSVEEEERRGGYIS.

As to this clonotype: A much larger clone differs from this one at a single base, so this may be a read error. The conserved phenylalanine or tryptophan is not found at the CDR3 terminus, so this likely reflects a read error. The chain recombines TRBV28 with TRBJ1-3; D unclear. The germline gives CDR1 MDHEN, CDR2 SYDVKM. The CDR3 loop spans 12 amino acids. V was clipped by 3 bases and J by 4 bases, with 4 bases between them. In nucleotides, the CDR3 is TGTGCCAGCAGTTTTGGGGGAAACACCATATATCTT. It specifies CASSFGGNTIYL.

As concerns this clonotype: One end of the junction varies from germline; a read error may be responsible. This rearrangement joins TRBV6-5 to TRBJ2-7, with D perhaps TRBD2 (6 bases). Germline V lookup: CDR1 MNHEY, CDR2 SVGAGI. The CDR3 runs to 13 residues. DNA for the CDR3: TGTGTCAGCAAAATAGCGGACAACTACGAGCAGTACTTC. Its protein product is CVSKIADNYEQYF.

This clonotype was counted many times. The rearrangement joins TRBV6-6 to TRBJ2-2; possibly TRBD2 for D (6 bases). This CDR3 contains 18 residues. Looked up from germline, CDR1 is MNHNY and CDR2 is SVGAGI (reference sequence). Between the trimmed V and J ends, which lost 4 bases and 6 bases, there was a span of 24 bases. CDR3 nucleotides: TGTGCCAGCAGTTCCATTCCCCCGGAGGGGCCGGCGGCCGGGGAGCTGTTTTTT. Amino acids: CASSSIPPEGPAAGELFF.

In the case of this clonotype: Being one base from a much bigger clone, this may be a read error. DNA for the CDR3: TGTGCCAGCACCTTAGACGGCCTCTATGGCTACACCTTC. Translation gives CASTLDGLYGYTF. The chain joins TRBV11-2 to TRBJ1-2; D unclear. The CDR3 totals 13 residues. Germline values: CDR1 SGHAT, CDR2 FQNNGV.

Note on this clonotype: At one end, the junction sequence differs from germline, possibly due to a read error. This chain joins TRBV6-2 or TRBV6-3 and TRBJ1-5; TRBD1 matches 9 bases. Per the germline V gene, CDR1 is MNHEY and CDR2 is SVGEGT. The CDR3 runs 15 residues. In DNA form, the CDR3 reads TGTGCCAGCAGTCTCGGGACAGGGCGCAATCCGCCCCAACATTTT. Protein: CASSLGTGRNPPQHF.

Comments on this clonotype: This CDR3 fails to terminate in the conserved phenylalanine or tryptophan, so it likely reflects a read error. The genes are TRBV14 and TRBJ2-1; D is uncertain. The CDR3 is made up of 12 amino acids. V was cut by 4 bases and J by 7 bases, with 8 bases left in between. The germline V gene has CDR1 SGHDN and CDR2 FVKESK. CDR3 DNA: TGTGCCAGCAGCCCAAGGACGAATGAGCAGTTCTCC. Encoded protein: CASSPRTNEQFS.

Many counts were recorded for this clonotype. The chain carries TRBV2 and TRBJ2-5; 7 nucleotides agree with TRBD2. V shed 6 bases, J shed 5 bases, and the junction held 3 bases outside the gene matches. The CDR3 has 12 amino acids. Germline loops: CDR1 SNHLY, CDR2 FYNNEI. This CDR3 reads CASSWGGETQYF. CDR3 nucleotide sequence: TGTGCCAGCAGCTGGGGGGGGGAGACCCAGTACTTC.

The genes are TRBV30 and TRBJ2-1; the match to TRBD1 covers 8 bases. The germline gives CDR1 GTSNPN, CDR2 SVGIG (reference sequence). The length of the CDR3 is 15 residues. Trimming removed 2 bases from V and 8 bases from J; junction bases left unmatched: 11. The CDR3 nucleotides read TGTGCCTGGAGTACAGGGACAGGTGGACTGGATGAGCAGTTCTTC. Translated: CAWSTGTGGLDEQFF.

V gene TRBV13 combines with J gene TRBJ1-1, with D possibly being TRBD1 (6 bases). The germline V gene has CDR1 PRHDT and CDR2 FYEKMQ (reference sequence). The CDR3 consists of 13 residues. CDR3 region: CVGRSGVSPEAFF. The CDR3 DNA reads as TGTGTAGGCCGCTCAGGGGTTTCCCCTGAAGCTTTCTTT.

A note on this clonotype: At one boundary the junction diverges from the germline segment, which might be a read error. The CDR3 spells CASSIQSTNTQYF. CDR3 nucleotide sequence: TGTGCCAGCAGTATCCAGAGCACAAATACGCAGTATTTT. This sequence joins TRBV6-5 and TRBJ2-3; D not certain. The CDR3 is made up of 13 amino acids. Per germline, CDR1 MNHEY and CDR2 SVGAGI.

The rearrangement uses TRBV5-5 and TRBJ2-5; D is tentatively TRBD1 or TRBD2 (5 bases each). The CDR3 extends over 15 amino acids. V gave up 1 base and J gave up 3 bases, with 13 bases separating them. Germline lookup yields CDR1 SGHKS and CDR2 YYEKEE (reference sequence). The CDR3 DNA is TGTGCCAGCAGCTTGATAGTAGTGGGGGAAGAGACCCAGTACTTC. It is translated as CASSLIVVGEETQYF. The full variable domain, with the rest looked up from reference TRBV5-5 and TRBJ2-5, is DAGVTQSPTHLIKTRGQQVTLRCSPISGHKSVSWYQQVLGQGPQFIFQYYEKEERGRGNFPDRFSARQFPNYSSELNVNALLLGDSALYLCASSLIVVGEETQYFGPGTRLLVL.

This CDR3 reads CTGSLVWGEGSEQFF. CDR3 nucleotides: TGTACCGGCAGCTTAGTGTGGGGGGAAGGTAGTGAGCAGTTCTTC. The rearrangement links TRBV11-2 to TRBJ2-1, with D possibly matching TRBD2 (6 bases). Germline V CDR1 and CDR2: SGHAT, FQNNGV. CDR3 length: 15 amino acids.

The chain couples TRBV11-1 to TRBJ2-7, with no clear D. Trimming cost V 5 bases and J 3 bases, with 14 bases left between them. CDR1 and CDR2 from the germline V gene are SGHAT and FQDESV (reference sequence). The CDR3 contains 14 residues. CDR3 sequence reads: CASSHGRRYYEQYF. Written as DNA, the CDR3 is TGTGCCAGCAGCCATGGACGGCGATACTACGAGCAGTACTTC.

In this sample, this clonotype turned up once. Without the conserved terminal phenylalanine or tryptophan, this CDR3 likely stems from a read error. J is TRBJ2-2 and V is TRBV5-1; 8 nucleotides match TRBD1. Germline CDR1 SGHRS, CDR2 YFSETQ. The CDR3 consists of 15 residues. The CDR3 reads CASILRTGITGELFI. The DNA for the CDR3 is TGCGCCAGCATCTTGAGGACAGGGATAACCGGGGAGCTGTTTATT.

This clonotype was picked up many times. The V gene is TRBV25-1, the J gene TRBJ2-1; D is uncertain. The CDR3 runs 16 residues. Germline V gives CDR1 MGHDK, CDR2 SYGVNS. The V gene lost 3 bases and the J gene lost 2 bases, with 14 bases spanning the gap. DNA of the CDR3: TGTGCCAGCAGTGATCCCGGACCAAAGGCCTACAATGAGCAGTTCTTC. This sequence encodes CASSDPGPKAYNEQFF.

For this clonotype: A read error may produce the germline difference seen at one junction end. The CDR3: CASSPRGVTGIETFF. CDR3 sequence (DNA): TGTGCCAGCTCACCTCGGGGGGTCACAGGGATTGAAACTTTCTTT. This sequence joins TRBV18 and TRBJ1-1; maybe TRBD1 (6 bases). Germline V gives CDR1 KGHSH, CDR2 LQKENI. CDR3 length: 15 residues. The full variable domain, rest sourced from reference TRBV18 and TRBJ1-1, is NAGVMQNPRHLVRRRGQEARLRCSPMKGHSHVYWYRQLPEEGLKFMVYLQKENIIDESGMPKERFSAEFPKEGPSILRIQQVVRGDSAAYFCASSPRGVTGIETFFGQGTRLTVV.

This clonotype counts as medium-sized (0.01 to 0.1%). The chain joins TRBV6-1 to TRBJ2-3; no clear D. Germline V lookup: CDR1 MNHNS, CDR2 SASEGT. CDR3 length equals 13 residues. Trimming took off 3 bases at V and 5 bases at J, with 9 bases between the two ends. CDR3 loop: CASSEVRGDTQYF. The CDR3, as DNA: TGTGCCAGCAGTGAGGTGCGTGGAGATACGCAGTATTTT.

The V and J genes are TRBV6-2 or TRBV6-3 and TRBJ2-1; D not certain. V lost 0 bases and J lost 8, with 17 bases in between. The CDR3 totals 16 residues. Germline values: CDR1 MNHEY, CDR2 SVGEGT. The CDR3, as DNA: TGTGCCAGCAGTTACTCGCCCAGCAGGATTGCCGATGAGCAGTTCTTC. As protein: CASSYSPSRIADEQFF.

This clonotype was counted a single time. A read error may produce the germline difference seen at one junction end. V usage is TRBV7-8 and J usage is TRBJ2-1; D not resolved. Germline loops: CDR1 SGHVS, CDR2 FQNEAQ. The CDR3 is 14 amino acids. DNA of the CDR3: TGTGCCAGCAGCTTAGCGGAGCTCAACAATGAACAGTTCTTC. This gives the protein CASSLAELNNEQFF.

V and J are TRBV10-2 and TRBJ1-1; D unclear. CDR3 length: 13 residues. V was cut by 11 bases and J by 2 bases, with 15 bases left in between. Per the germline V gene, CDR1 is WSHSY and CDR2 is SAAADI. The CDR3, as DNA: TGCGCCCGCATTGAAGTAGGAAACACTGAAGCTTTCTTT. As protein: CARIEVGNTEAFF.

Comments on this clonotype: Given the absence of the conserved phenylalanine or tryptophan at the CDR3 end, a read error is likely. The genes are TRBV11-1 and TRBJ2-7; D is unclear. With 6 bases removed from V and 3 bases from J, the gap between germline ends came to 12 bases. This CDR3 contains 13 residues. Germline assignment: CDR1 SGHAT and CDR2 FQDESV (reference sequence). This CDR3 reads CASRGKRFYEQYS. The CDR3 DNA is TGTGCCAGCAGGGGTAAGCGATTCTACGAGCAGTACTCC.